This TCR beta chain was sequenced in a study of technical replicates of blood from several donors. This clone was detected only once. The CDR3 has 14 residues. V shed 3 bases, J shed 3 bases, and the junction held 2 bases outside the gene matches. CDR1 is SGDLS and CDR2 is YYNGEE in the germline V gene. TCRdb's copy holds only in-frame clones and misses some; the assay was immunoSEQ multiplex PCR. The table lists approximately 99,000 clones, about 95% of them singletons, with about 0.35% in the top ten. The sequenced sample was T cells isolated from PBMCs. V and J are TRBV9 and TRBJ2-5, with 10 bases aligning to TRBD1. This TCR was recovered from a human donor in good health. The CDR3 sequence: CASSGQGAEETQYF. The CDR3 coding sequence is TGTGCCAGCAGCGGACAGGGGGCTGAAGAGACCCAGTACTTC.